Listed here are 19 T cell receptor beta chains from one sample, sequenced in a study of blood T cell repertoires in COVID-19. Produced via immunoSEQ multiplex PCR; TCRdb's table is partial and in-frame only. The table has approximately 300,000 clones, about 92% seen once. Sequenced material: PBMCs or T cells enriched from blood (not recorded which). The origin of the receptors is a woman in her 30s who had recovered from COVID-19.

The rearrangement links TRBV2 to TRBJ1-5; 9 bases match TRBD1. Trimming removed 5 bases from V and 5 bases from J; junction bases left unmatched: 16. The CDR3 length is 18 residues. Germline CDR1 SNHLY, CDR2 FYNNEI. CDR3 coding DNA: TGTGCCAGCAGTCAAGAGGGACAGGGAAGATACTACCATCAGCCCCAGCATTTT. Encoded protein: CASSQEGQGRYYHQPQHF.

The chain couples TRBV7-9 to TRBJ1-4; 8 bases are a match to TRBD1. Germline V gives CDR1 SEHNR, CDR2 FQNEAQ (reference sequence). The V gene end was trimmed by 2 bases and the J gene end by 7 bases; junction bases not matched to a gene: 3. The CDR3 runs 14 residues. CDR3 residues: CASSLQGAGEKLFF. The CDR3 DNA follows: TGTGCCAGCAGCTTACAGGGGGCTGGTGAAAAACTGTTTTTT. The full variable domain, completed using reference TRBV7-9 and TRBJ1-4, is DTGVSQNPRHKITKRGQNVTFRCDPISEHNRLYWYRQTLGQGPEFLTYFQNEAQLEKSRLLSDRFSAERPKGSFSTLEIQRTEQGDSAMYLCASSLQGAGEKLFFGSGTQLSVL.

The chain links TRBV2 to TRBJ2-3, with TRBD1 matching over 7 bases. Per the germline V gene, CDR1 is SNHLY and CDR2 is FYNNEI. The V segment lost 11 bases and the J segment 6 bases; nucleotides outside the gene matches: 11. The CDR3 is 13 residues long. CDR3 residues: CAGRQGLTDTQYF. The DNA of the CDR3 is TGTGCCGGTCGACAGGGCCTCACGGATACGCAGTATTTT.

J is TRBJ2-7 and V is TRBV28; a possible D gene is TRBD1 (6 bases). V gave up 8 bases and J gave up 3 bases, with 17 bases separating them. Germline assignment: CDR1 MDHEN and CDR2 SYDVKM. This CDR3 contains 14 residues. CDR3 DNA sequence: TGTGCCAGCGGGGCCAGGGGATATATCTACGAGCAGTACTTC. Its translation: CASGARGYIYEQYF.

In this sample, this clone turned up a few times. This chain connects TRBV5-1 to TRBJ1-6; D remains ambiguous. CDR1 and CDR2 (germline): SGHRS, YFSETQ. The length of the CDR3 is 16 residues. The ends were cut back, 4 bases at V and 6 bases at J, with 17 bases in the middle. DNA of the CDR3: TGCGCCAGCAGCCTTTACCTCGGGTCAGCTAATTCACCCCTCCACTTT. It is translated as CASSLYLGSANSPLHF.

V is TRBV6-4 and J is TRBJ1-6; 9 bases line up with TRBD1. There are 15 residues in the CDR3. The ends lost 5 bases at V and 2 bases at J; junction bases unmatched: 1. CDR1 is MRHNA and CDR2 is SNTAGT in the germline V gene. CDR3 amino acids: CASSRTGAYNSPLHF. In nucleotides, the CDR3 is TGTGCCAGCAGTCGGACAGGGGCCTATAATTCACCCCTCCACTTT.

This clone has a single count. The genes are TRBV18 and TRBJ2-1; 9 nucleotides agree with TRBD2. The CDR3 covers 13 residues. J lost 10 bases, V lost 3 bases, and 4 bases had no gene match. CDR1 is KGHSH and CDR2 is LQKENI in the germline V gene. The CDR3 region is CASSPREGGEQFF. CDR3 nucleotide sequence: TGTGCCAGCTCACCGCGGGAGGGCGGAGAGCAGTTCTTC. Together with reference TRBV18 and TRBJ2-1, the CDR3 gives the full variable domain: NAGVMQNPRHLVRRRGQEARLRCSPMKGHSHVYWYRQLPEEGLKFMVYLQKENIIDESGMPKERFSAEFPKEGPSILRIQQVVRGDSAAYFCASSPREGGEQFFGPGTRLTVL.

This clone was observed a single time. The J gene is TRBJ2-2, the V gene TRBV28, with 9 bases lining up with TRBD2. Trimming took 5 bases from V and 5 from J; bases not matched to a gene: 0. CDR1 and CDR2 from the germline V gene are MDHEN and SYDVKM. The CDR3 length is 13 residues. The DNA for the CDR3 is TGTGCCAGCAGTCTAGCGGGGACCGGGGAGCTGTTTTTT. Translated: CASSLAGTGELFF.

The chain has TRBV7-2 and TRBJ2-1; D uncertain. Deletions cut 6 bases from V and 10 bases from J, with 13 bases between. Germline-derived CDR1 and CDR2 are SGHTA and FQGNSA. This CDR3 contains 12 residues. The CDR3 sequence: CASSDITGEQFF. The DNA for the CDR3 is TGTGCCAGCAGTGATATTACCGGGGAGCAGTTCTTC.

The chain is built from TRBV6-5 and TRBJ2-1, with TRBD1 matching 7 bases. Per the germline V gene, CDR1 is MNHEY and CDR2 is SVGAGI. The CDR3 runs 16 residues. V was clipped by 4 bases and J by 0 bases; unmatched bases: 6. The CDR3 DNA reads TGTGCCAGCAGTTCCCGAGCAGGGGGCTCCTACAATGAGCAGTTCTTC. Translating it yields CASSSRAGGSYNEQFF.

The rearrangement uses TRBV11-2 and TRBJ1-6; D uncertain. Germline V gene sequence: CDR1 SGHAT, CDR2 FQNNGV. V lost 3 bases to trimming and J lost 0 bases, with 3 bases between them. The length of the CDR3 is 14 residues. CDR3 protein: CASSLSSYNSPLHF. The CDR3 DNA follows: TGTGCCAGCAGCTTGAGCTCCTATAATTCACCCCTCCACTTT.

The chain carries TRBV9 and TRBJ2-1; D call uncertain. This CDR3 contains 15 residues. Per germline, CDR1 SGDLS and CDR2 YYNGEE. Trimming took 0 bases from V and 0 from J, leaving 7 bases between them. The CDR3 here is CASSVAASSYNEQFF. The CDR3 DNA sequence: TGTGCCAGCAGCGTAGCTGCTAGCTCCTACAATGAGCAGTTCTTC.

The chain is built from TRBV6-5 and TRBJ2-7; maybe TRBD2 (5 bases). The germline CDR1 and CDR2 sequences are MNHEY and SVGAGI. Trimming shortened V by 10 bases and J by 4 bases, and 20 bases separated the two germline ends. The CDR3 sequence is 14 residues long. The CDR3 is CATRPGLNLYEQYF. The CDR3 DNA reads TGTGCCACCCGGCCCGGACTGAACCTTTACGAGCAGTACTTC.

The genes are TRBV6-2 or TRBV6-3 and TRBJ2-1; 10 nucleotides match TRBD2. The CDR3 sequence is 19 residues long. V dropped 6 bases and J dropped 1; count of bases not matched to a gene: 15. Germline V lookup: CDR1 MNHEY, CDR2 SVGEGT. The CDR3: CASSHLWLAGDGSYNEQFF. The CDR3 DNA follows: TGTGCCAGCAGCCACCTCTGGCTAGCGGGAGACGGTTCCTACAATGAGCAGTTCTTC.

This chain joins TRBV28 and TRBJ1-2, with a weak D call TRBD1 (6 bases). The V end was cut by 5 bases, the J end by 8 bases, with 15 bases between. There are 13 residues in the CDR3. Germline values: CDR1 MDHEN, CDR2 SYDVKM. The CDR3 nucleotides read TGTGCCAGCAGTCCGCGCAGGGGATCGGGCTACACCTTC. This codes for CASSPRRGSGYTF.

This clone showed up just a few times. The chain joins TRBV28 to TRBJ2-7; D ambiguous. The CDR3 is 10 residues long. V was clipped by 8 bases and J by 2 bases, with 4 bases between them. Germline loops: CDR1 MDHEN, CDR2 SYDVKM. The CDR3 loop reads CASSTYEQYF. CDR3 in DNA: TGTGCCAGCTCCACCTACGAGCAGTACTTC.

This clone was observed once. The chain joins TRBV5-5 to TRBJ2-3, with TRBD2 identical over 12 bases. V lost 0 bases and J lost 4; bases outside the gene matches: 0. There are 15 residues in the CDR3. The V gene's germline CDR1 is SGHKS and CDR2 YYEKEE (reference sequence). DNA of the CDR3: TGTGCCAGCAGCTTGGGACTAGCGGGAGCAGATACGCAGTATTTT. Amino acid sequence: CASSLGLAGADTQYF.

The chain uses TRBV10-3 and TRBJ2-5; D might be TRBD2 (6 bases). Per the germline V gene, CDR1 is ENHRY and CDR2 is SYGVKD. V gave up 9 bases and J gave up 10 bases, with 9 bases separating them. The CDR3 is made up of 9 amino acids. In DNA, the CDR3 is TGTGCCATTGGACTAATCCAGTACTTC. It yields the protein CAIGLIQYF.

V is TRBV28 and J is TRBJ2-7; perhaps TRBD1 as D (6 bases). This CDR3 has 15 amino acids. In germline, CDR1 is MDHEN, CDR2 SYDVKM. With 5 bases removed from V and 5 bases from J, the gap between germline ends came to 19 bases. The CDR3 sequence: CASSQGSAGWDEQYF. CDR3 nucleotides: TGTGCCAGCAGTCAGGGGTCGGCAGGTTGGGACGAGCAGTACTTC.